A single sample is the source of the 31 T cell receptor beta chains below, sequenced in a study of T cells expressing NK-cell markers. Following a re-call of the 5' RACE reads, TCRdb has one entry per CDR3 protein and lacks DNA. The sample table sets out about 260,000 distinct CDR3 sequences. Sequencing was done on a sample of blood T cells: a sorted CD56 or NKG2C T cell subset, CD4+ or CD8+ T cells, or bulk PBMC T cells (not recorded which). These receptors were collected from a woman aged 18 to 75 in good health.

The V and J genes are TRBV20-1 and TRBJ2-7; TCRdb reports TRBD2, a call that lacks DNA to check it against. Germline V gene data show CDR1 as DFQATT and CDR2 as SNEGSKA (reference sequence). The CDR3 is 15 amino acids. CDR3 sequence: CSARVSSGRTYAQYF.

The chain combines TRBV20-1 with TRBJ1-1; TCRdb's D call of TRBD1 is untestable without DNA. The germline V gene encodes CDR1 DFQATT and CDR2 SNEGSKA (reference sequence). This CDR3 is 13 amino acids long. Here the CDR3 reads CSAPIPTGAEAFF.

The CDR3 sequence is CASSLGFHEKLFF. The chain combines TRBV7-2 with TRBJ1-4. The CDR3 contains 13 residues. The germline V gene has CDR1 SGHTA and CDR2 FQGNSA.

CDR3 loop: CASSSRGGHTGELFF. This chain connects TRBV7-2 to TRBJ2-2; lacking DNA, the TRBD2 call made by TCRdb goes unchecked. Germline CDR1 SGHTA, CDR2 FQGNSA. This CDR3 is 15 amino acids long.

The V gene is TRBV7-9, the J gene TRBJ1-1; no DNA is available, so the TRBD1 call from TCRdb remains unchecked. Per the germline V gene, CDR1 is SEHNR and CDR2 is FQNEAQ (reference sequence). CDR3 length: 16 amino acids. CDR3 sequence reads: CASSLGQGGVNTEAFF.

The CDR3 protein is CASGRTSGAHYNEQFF. The chain has TRBV5-1 and TRBJ2-1; TCRdb's D call of TRBD2 is untestable without DNA. CDR1 and CDR2 (germline): SGHRS, YFSETQ. The CDR3 runs to 16 residues.

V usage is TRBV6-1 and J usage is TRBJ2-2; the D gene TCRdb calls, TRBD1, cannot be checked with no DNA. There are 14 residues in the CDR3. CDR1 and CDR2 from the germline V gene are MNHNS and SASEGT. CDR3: CASRDGANTGELFF.

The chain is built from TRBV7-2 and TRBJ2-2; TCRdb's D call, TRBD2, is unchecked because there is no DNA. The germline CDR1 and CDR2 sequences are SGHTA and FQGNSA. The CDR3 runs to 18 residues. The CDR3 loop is CASSLATGLAGNTGELFF.

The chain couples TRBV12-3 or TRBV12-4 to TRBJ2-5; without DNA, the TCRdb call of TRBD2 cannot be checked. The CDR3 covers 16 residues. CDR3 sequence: CASSLAGAGFRETQYF.

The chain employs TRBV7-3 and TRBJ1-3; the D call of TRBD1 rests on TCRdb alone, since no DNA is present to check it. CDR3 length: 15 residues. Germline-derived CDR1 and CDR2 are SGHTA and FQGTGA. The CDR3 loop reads CASSLDTKPGNTIYF. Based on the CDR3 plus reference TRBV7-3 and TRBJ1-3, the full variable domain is GAGVSQTPSNKVTEKGKYVELRCDPISGHTALYWYRQSLGQGPEFLIYFQGTGAADDSGLPNDRFFAVRPEGSVSTLKIQRTERGDSAVYLCASSLDTKPGNTIYFGEGSWLTVV.

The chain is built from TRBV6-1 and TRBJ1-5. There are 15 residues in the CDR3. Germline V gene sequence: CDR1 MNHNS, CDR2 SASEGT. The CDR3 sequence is CASILGKPSNQPQHF.

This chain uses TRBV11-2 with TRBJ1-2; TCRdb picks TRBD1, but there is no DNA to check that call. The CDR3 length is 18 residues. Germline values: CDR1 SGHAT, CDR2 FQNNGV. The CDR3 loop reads CASSSLSPAGVGRGGYTF.

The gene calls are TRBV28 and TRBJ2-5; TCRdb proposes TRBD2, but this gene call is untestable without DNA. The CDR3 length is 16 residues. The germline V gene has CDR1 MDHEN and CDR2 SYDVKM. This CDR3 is CASSLGGTSAQETQYF. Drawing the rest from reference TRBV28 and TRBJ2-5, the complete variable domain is DVKVTQSSRYLVKRTGEKVFLECVQDMDHENMFWYRQDPGLGLRLIYFSYDVKMKEKGDIPEGYSVSREKKERFSLILESASTNQTSMYLCASSLGGTSAQETQYFGPGTRLLVL.

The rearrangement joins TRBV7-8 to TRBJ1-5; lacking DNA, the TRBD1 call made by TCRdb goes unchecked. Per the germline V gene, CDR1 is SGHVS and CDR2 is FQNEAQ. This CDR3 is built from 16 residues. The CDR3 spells CASSLVPAQGNQPQHF.

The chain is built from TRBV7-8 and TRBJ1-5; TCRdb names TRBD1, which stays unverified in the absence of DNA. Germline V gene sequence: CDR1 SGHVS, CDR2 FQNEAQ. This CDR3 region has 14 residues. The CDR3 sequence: CASTRVESNQPQHF.

The CDR3 region is CSLLAGSYNEQFF. The chain recombines TRBV29-1 with TRBJ2-1; the D call of TRBD2 rests on TCRdb alone, since no DNA is present to check it. Germline V gene data show CDR1 as SQVTM and CDR2 as ANQGSEA. This CDR3 has 13 residues.

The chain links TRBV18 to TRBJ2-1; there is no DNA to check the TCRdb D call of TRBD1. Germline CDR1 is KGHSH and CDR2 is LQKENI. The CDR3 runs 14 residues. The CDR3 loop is CASSPIQGLNEQFF.

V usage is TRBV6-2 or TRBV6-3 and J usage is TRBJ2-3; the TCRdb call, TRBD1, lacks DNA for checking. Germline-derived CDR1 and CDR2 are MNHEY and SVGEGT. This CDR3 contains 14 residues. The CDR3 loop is CASSWDRGTDTQYF.

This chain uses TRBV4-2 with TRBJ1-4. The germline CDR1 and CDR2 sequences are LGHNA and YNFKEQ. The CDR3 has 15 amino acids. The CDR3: CASSQEGTAGEKLFF.

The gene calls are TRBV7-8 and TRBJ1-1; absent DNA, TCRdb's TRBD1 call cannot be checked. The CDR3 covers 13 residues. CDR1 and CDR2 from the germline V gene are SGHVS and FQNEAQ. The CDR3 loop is CASSIGGSTEAFF. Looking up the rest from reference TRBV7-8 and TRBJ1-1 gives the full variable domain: GAGVSQSPRYKVAKRGQDVALRCDPISGHVSLFWYQQALGQGPEFLTYFQNEAQLDKSGLPSDRFFAERPEGSVSTLKIQRTQQEDSAVYLCASSIGGSTEAFFGQGTRLTVV.

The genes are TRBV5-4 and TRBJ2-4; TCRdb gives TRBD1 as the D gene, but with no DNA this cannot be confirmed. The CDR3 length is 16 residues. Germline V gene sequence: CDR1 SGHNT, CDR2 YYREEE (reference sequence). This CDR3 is CASSWMGDPAKNIQYF.

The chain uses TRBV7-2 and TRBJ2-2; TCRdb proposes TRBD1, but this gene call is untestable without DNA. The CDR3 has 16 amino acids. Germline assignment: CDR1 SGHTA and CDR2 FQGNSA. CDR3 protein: CASNPSGGLNTGELFF.

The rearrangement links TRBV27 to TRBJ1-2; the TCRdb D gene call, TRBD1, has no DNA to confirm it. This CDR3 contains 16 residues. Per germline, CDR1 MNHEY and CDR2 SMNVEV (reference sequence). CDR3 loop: CASSLFRRQENYGYTF.

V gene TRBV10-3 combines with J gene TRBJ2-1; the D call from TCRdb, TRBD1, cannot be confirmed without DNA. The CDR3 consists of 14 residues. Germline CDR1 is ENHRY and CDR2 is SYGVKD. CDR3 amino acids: CAISRGRDYNEQFF.

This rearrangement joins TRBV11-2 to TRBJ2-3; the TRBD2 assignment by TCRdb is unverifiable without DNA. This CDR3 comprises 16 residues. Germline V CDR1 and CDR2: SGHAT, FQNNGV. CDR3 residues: CASSLEASGRMDTQYF.

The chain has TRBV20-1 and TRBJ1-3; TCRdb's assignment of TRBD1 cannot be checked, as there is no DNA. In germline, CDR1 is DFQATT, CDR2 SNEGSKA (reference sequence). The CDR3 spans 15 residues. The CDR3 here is CSARGQVVSGNTIYF.

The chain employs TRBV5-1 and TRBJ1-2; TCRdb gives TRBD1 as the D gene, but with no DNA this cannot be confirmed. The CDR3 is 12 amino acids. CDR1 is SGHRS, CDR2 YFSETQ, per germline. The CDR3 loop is CASSLTGFGYTF.

CDR3: CASTRGPHNEQFF. The gene calls are TRBV6-2 or TRBV6-3 and TRBJ2-1; TCRdb reports TRBD1, a call that lacks DNA to check it against. Germline loops: CDR1 MNHEY, CDR2 SVGEGT. The CDR3 covers 13 residues.

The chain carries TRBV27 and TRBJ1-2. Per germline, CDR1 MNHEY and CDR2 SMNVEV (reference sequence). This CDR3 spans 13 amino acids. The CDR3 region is CASSRRGEGGYTF.

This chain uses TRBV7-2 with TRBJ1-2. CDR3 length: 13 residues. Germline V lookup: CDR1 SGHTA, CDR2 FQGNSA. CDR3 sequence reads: CASSSGEGYGYTF.

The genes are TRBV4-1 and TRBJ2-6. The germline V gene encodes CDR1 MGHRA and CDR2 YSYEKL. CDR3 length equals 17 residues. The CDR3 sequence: CASSHEYYSAGANVLTF.